This T cell receptor (beta chain) was obtained from a study of identical twins. Findings and caveats of the study: Zero-insertion findings could be partly confounded by invariant cells (MAIT and iNKT cells). In beta out-of-frame sequences, the excess sharing between twins was weaker. Modelling underestimated the level of out-of-frame TCR alpha sharing observed in monozygotic twins.

TCRdb called the 5' RACE reads again in MiXCR, with one record for every CDR3 protein. The sample comprises roughly 190,000 distinct CDR3 sequences, more than 15% of which are singletons, and about 38% rests with the top ten. This clonotype has ten or more counts. Its antigen is currently unknown. In addition, the sample was reused for a study of T cells expressing NK-cell markers.

This clonotype originated in a woman aged 18 to 35 in good health. Sequenced material: CD8+ T cells sorted from blood.

The CDR3 bases are TGTGCCAGCAGCCCCCGACAGGTCTCCTACGAGCAGTACTTC. It codes for CASSPRQVSYEQYF. The chain joins TRBV7-9 to TRBJ2-7, with D possibly being TRBD1 (6 bases). V was cut by 5 bases and J by 0 bases, with 11 bases left in between. The germline gives CDR1 SEHNR, CDR2 FQNEAQ (reference sequence). CDR3 size: 14 residues. Combining the CDR3 with reference TRBV7-9 and TRBJ2-7 gives the whole variable domain DTGVSQNPRHKITKRGQNVTFRCDPISEHNRLYWYRQTLGQGPEFLTYFQNEAQLEKSRLLSDRFSAERPKGSFSTLEIQRTEQGDSAMYLCASSPRQVSYEQYFGPGTRLTVT.